The 7 T cell receptor beta chains below all came from one sample that was sequenced in a study of CD8 T cells in ankylosing spondylitis. Each CDR3 protein is one row after TCRdb ran MiXCR on the 5' RACE reads. The table includes 150,000 to 200,000 distinct CDR3 sequences, over 10% detected once. Sequenced sample: blood, either unsorted or a sorted T cell fraction (not recorded which). These receptor sequences come from a female donor with ankylosing spondylitis or in good health (not recorded which).

The rearrangement joins TRBV6-2 or TRBV6-3 to TRBJ1-1, with D maybe TRBD1 (5 bases). With 8 bases removed from V and 0 bases from J, the gap between germline ends came to 13 bases. CDR1 and CDR2 (germline): MNHEY, SVGEGT. The CDR3 has 14 amino acids. The CDR3 nucleotides read TGTGCCAGCTGCCAGGGAGGGTTGAACACTGAAGCTTTCTTT. Its protein is CASCQGGLNTEAFF.

Regarding this clonotype: A read error may be the cause here, since a much bigger clone is one base away. Written as DNA, the CDR3 is TGTGCCAGCAGTTTGTCAGGGGGCAACACTGAAGCTCTCTTT. Residues: CASSLSGGNTEALF. V and J are TRBV12-3 or TRBV12-4 and TRBJ1-1; TRBD1 matches 8 bases. CDR3 length equals 14 residues.

This clonotype was seen more than once but under ten times. The chain couples TRBV12-3 or TRBV12-4 to TRBJ2-4, with D perhaps matching TRBD1 (6 bases). V lost 6 bases and J lost 0, with 18 bases in between. The CDR3 extends over 17 amino acids. The DNA of the CDR3 is TGTGCCAGCAGCTCTGGACAGTTGAGCCTAGCCAAAAACATTCAGTACTTC. Translated: CASSSGQLSLAKNIQYF.

V and J are TRBV20-1 and TRBJ2-3; no firm D call. Between the trimmed V and J ends, which lost 3 bases and 2 bases, there was a span of 6 bases. The germline V gene encodes CDR1 DFQATT and CDR2 SNEGSKA (reference sequence). The CDR3 length is 12 residues. CDR3 amino acids: CSASGDTDTQYF. Written as DNA, the CDR3 is TGCAGTGCTAGCGGCGACACAGATACGCAGTATTTT.

A remark on this clonotype: A much bigger clone sits one base away, suggesting this may be a read error. CDR3 sequence reads: CSVEDRSSSEQYF. Here the CDR3 DNA reads TGCAGCGTTGAAGATCGTAGTAGCTCCGAGCAGTACTTC. The chain has TRBV29-1 and TRBJ2-7, with D hard to call. Germline V CDR1 and CDR2: SQVTM, ANQGSEA. V shed 0 bases and J shed 6 bases, with 12 bases lying between them. The CDR3 is made up of 13 amino acids.

The sample holds many counts of this clonotype. This chain uses TRBV5-5 with TRBJ2-7; possible D gene TRBD1, 6 bases. Germline values: CDR1 SGHKS, CDR2 YYEKEE (reference sequence). Trimming shortened V by 1 base and J by 2 bases, and 10 bases separated the two germline ends. The CDR3 length is 14 residues. The DNA for the CDR3 is TGTGCCAGCAGCTTGACAGGGCGAACCTACGAGCAGTACTTC. Translating it yields CASSLTGRTYEQYF. The whole variable domain, filled in from reference TRBV5-5 and TRBJ2-7, reads DAGVTQSPTHLIKTRGQQVTLRCSPISGHKSVSWYQQVLGQGPQFIFQYYEKEERGRGNFPDRFSARQFPNYSSELNVNALLLGDSALYLCASSLTGRTYEQYFGPGTRLTVT.

In its sample, this clonotype was seen a few times. The gene calls are TRBV20-1 and TRBJ1-2; weak D call: TRBD1 (5 bases). The germline V gene has CDR1 DFQATT and CDR2 SNEGSKA (reference sequence). The ends were cut back, 0 bases at V and 9 bases at J, with 8 bases in the middle. The CDR3 covers 11 residues. The CDR3 loop is CSARDPGRYTF. CDR3 coding DNA: TGCAGTGCTAGAGATCCAGGGCGCTACACCTTC.